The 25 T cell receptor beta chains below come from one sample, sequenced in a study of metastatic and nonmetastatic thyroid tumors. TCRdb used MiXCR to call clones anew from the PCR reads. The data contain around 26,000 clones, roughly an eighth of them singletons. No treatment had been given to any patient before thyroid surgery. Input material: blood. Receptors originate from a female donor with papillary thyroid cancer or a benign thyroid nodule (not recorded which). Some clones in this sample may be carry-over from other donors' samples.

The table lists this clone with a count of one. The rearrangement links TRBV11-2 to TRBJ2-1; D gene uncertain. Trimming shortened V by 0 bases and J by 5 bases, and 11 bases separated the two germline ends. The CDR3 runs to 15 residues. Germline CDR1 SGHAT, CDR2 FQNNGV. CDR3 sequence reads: CASSLDTNYHNEQFF. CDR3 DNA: TGTGCCAGCAGCTTAGATACGAACTACCACAATGAGCAGTTCTTC.

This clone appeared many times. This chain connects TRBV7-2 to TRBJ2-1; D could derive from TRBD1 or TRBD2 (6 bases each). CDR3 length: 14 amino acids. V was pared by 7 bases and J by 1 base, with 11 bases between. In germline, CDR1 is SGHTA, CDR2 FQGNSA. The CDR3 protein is CASTKGGSYNEQFF. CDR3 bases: TGTGCCAGCACGAAGGGGGGTTCCTACAATGAGCAGTTCTTC.

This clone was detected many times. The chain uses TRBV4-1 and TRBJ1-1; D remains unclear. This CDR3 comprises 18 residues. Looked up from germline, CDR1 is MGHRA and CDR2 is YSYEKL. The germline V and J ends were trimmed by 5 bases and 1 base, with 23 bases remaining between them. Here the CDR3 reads CASSSRPPQRVPNTEAFF. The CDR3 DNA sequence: TGCGCCAGCAGCTCGCGGCCCCCACAAAGGGTGCCGAACACTGAAGCTTTCTTT.

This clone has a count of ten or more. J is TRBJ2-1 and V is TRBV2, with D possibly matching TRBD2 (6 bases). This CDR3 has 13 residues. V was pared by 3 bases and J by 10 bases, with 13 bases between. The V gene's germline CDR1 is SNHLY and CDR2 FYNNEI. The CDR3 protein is CASSDLRGREQFF. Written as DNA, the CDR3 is TGTGCCAGCAGTGATTTGCGGGGCCGCGAGCAGTTCTTC.

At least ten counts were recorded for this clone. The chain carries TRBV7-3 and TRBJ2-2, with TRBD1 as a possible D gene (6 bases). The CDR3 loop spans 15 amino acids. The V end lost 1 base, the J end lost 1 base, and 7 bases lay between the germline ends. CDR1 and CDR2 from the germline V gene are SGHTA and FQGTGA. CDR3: CASSLRGQNTGELFF. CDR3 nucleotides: TGTGCCAGCAGCTTAAGGGGACAGAACACCGGGGAGCTGTTTTTT.

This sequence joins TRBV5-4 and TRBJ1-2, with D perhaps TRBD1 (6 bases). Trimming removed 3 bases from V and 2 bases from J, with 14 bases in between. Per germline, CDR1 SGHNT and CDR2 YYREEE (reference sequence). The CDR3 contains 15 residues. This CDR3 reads CASSYKTGPNYGYTF. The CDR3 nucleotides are TGTGCCAGCAGCTACAAGACAGGACCCAACTATGGCTACACCTTC.

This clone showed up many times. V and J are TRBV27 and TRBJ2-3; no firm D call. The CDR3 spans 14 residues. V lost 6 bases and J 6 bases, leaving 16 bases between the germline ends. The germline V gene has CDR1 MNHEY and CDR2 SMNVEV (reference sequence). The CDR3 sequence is CASRQSRGRDTQYF. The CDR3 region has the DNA TGTGCCAGCAGACAAAGCCGAGGCCGCGATACGCAGTATTTT.

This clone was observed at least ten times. The CDR3 DNA follows: TGTGCCAACGGACACCAGGGGGCCTATGGCTACACCTTC. Translated: CANGHQGAYGYTF. This chain links TRBV12-3 or TRBV12-4 with TRBJ1-2; TRBD1 matches at 8 bases. J was trimmed by 4 bases and V by 10 bases; bases with no gene match: 8. There are 13 residues in the CDR3.

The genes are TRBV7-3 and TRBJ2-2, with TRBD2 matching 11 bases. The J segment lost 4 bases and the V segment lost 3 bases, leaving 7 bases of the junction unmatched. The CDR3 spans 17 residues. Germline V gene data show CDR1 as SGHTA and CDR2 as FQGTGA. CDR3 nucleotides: TGTGCCAGCAGCTTCAATAGCGGGAGGGTCCCCACCGGGGAGCTGTTTTTT. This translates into CASSFNSGRVPTGELFF.

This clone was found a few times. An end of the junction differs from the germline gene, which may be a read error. The CDR3 loop reads CVSTRRQGCYNEQFF. The CDR3 nucleotides are TGTGTCAGCACCAGGAGACAGGGGTGTTACAATGAGCAGTTCTTC. The chain couples TRBV12-3 or TRBV12-4 to TRBJ2-1; 8 bases align to TRBD1. The CDR3 runs to 15 residues.

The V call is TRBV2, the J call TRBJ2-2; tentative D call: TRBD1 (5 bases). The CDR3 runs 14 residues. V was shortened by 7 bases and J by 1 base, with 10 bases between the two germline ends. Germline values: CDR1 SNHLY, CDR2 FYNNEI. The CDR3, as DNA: TGTGCCAGCAAAGAACAGGAGAACACCGGGGAGCTGTTTTTT. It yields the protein CASKEQENTGELFF.

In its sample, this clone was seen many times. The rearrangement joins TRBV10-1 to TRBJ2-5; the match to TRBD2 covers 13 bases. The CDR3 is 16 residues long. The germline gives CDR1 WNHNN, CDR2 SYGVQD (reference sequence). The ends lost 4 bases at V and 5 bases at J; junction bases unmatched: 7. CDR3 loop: CASSGGLAGVAETQYF. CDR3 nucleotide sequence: TGCGCCAGCAGTGGTGGACTAGCGGGAGTTGCTGAGACCCAGTACTTC.

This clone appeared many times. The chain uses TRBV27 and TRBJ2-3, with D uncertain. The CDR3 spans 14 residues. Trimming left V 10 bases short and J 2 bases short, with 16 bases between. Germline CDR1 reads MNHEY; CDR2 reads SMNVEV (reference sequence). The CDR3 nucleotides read TGTGCCACTACACGACCGAAGAACACAGATACGCAGTATTTT. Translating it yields CATTRPKNTDTQYF.

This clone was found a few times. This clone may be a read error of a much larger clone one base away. CDR3 loop: CSVRDLSDSYTF. CDR3 bases: TGCAGCGTCCGAGACCTCTCAGATAGCTACACCTTC. The genes are TRBV29-1 and TRBJ1-2; D gene uncertain. CDR1 and CDR2 from the germline V gene are SQVTM and ANQGSEA. The CDR3 runs to 12 residues. The V and J ends lost 6 bases and 9 bases respectively, with 17 bases between them. The whole variable domain, remainder taken from reference TRBV29-1 and TRBJ1-2, is SAVISQKPSRDICQRGTSLTIQCQVDSQVTMMFWYRQQPGQSLTLIATANQGSEATYESGFVIDKFPISRPNLTFSTLTVSNMSPEDSSIYLCSVRDLSDSYTFGSGTRLTVV.

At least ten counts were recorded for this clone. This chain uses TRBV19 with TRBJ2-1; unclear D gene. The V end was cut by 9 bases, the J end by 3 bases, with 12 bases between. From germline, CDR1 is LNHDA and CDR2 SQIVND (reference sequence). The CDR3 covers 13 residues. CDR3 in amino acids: CASEPTSYNEQFF. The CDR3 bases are TGTGCCAGCGAACCCACAAGCTACAATGAGCAGTTCTTC. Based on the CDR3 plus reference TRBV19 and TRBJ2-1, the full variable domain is DGGITQSPKYLFRKEGQNVTLSCEQNLNHDAMYWYRQDPGQGLRLIYYSQIVNDFQKGDIAEGYSVSREKKESFPLTVTSAQKNPTAFYLCASEPTSYNEQFFGPGTRLTVL.

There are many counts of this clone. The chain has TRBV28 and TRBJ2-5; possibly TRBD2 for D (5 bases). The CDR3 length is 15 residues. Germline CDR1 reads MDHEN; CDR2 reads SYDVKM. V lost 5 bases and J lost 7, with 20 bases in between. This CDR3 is CASSLTKGATGTQYF. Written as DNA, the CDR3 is TGTGCCAGCAGTCTAACAAAGGGAGCCACGGGGACCCAGTACTTC.

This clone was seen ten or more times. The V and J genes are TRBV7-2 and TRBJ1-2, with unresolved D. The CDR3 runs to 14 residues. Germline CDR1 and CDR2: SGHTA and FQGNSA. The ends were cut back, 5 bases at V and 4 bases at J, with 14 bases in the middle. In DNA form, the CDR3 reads TGTGCCAGCAGCACCAGGACGGTGGGCTATGGCTACACCTTC. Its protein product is CASSTRTVGYGYTF.

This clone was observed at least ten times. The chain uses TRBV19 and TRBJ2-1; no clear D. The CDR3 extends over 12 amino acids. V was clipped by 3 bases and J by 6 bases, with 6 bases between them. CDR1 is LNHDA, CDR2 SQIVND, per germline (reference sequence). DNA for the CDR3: TGTGCCAGTAGTATCCTTCGCAATGAGCAGTTCTTC. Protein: CASSILRNEQFF. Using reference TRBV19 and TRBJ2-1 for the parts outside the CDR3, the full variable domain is DGGITQSPKYLFRKEGQNVTLSCEQNLNHDAMYWYRQDPGQGLRLIYYSQIVNDFQKGDIAEGYSVSREKKESFPLTVTSAQKNPTAFYLCASSILRNEQFFGPGTRLTVL.

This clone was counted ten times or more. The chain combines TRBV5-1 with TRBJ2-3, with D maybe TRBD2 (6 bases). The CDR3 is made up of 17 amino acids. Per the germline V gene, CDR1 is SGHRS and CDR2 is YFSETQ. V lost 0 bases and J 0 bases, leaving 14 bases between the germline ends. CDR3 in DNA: TGCGCCAGCAGCTTGGCGCCACCGGGACTGAGCACAGATACGCAGTATTTT. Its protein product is CASSLAPPGLSTDTQYF.

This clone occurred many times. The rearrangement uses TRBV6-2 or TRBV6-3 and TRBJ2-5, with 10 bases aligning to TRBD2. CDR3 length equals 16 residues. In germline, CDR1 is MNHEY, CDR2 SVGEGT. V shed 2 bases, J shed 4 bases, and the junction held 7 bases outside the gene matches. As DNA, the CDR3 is TGTGCCAGCAGTTACACGAGCGGGAGGGCCCGAGAGACCCAGTACTTC. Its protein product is CASSYTSGRARETQYF.

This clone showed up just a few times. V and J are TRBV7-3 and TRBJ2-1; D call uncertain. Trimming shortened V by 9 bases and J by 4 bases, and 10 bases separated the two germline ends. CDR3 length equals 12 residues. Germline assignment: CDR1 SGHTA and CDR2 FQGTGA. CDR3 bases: TGTGCCAGTGGTGACGCATACAATGAGCAGTTCTTC. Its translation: CASGDAYNEQFF. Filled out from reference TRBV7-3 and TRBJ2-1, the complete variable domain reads GAGVSQTPSNKVTEKGKYVELRCDPISGHTALYWYRQSLGQGPEFLIYFQGTGAADDSGLPNDRFFAVRPEGSVSTLKIQRTERGDSAVYLCASGDAYNEQFFGPGTRLTVL.

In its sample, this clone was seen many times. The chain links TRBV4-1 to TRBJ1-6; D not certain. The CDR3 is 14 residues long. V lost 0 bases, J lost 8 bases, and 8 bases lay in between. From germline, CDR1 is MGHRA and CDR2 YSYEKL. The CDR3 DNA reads TGCGCCAGCAGCCAAGAACCCGGAGATTCACCCCTCCACTTT. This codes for CASSQEPGDSPLHF.

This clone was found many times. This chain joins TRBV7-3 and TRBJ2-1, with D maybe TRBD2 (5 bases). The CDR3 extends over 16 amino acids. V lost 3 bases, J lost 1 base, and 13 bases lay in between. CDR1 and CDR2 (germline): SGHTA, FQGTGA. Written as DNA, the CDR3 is TGTGCCAGCAGCTTGAGAGGGCCTGGATCCTACAATGAGCAGTTCTTC. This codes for CASSLRGPGSYNEQFF.

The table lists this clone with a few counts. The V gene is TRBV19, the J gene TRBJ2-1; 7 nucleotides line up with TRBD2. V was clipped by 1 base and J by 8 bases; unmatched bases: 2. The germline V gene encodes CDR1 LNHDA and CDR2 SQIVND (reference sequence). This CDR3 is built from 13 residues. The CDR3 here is CASSIGGGDEQFF. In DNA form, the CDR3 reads TGTGCCAGTAGTATAGGTGGGGGGGATGAGCAGTTCTTC. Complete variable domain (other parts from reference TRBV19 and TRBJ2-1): DGGITQSPKYLFRKEGQNVTLSCEQNLNHDAMYWYRQDPGQGLRLIYYSQIVNDFQKGDIAEGYSVSREKKESFPLTVTSAQKNPTAFYLCASSIGGGDEQFFGPGTRLTVL.

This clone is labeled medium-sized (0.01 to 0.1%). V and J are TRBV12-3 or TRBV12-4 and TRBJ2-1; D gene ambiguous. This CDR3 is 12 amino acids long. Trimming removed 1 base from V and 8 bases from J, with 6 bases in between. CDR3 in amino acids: CASSLGRDEQFF. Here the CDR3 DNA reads TGTGCCAGCAGTTTAGGCCGGGATGAGCAGTTCTTC.